These 18 T cell receptor beta chains share one sample of origin, sequenced in a study of T cells in Graves' hyperthyroidism and ophthalmopathy. The TCR beta CDR3 regions underwent amplification using RNA transcripts as the source. First-round RT-PCR targeting the TCR CDR3 was performed with the HTBI primer set. One entry per CDR3 protein results from TCRdb running MiXCR on the multiplex PCR reads. The data contain about 560,000 distinct CDR3 sequences, approximately 16% of them singletons. Material: blood. The receptors derive from a woman aged 18-29 years with Graves' hyperthyroidism.

This clonotype was seen more than once but under ten times. The chain is built from TRBV9 and TRBJ2-5; possibly TRBD1 for D (6 bases). The V gene lost 0 bases and the J gene lost 7 bases, with 16 bases spanning the gap. The germline V gene encodes CDR1 SGDLS and CDR2 YYNGEE. CDR3 length: 15 amino acids. The CDR3 sequence: CASSVGWTRGGTQYF. The CDR3 nucleotides are TGTGCCAGCAGCGTAGGGTGGACACGAGGGGGGACCCAGTACTTC.

There are many counts of this clonotype. CDR3 amino acids: CASSLGRSVFSNQPQHF. In DNA, the CDR3 is TGTGCCAGCAGCCTGGGCAGGTCAGTTTTTAGCAATCAGCCCCAGCATTTT. The V and J genes are TRBV12-3 or TRBV12-4 and TRBJ1-5; D is uncertain. The length of the CDR3 is 17 residues. Trimming took 6 bases from V and 0 from J, leaving 18 bases between them.

The chain carries TRBV7-9 and TRBJ2-3; 9 bases align to TRBD2. This CDR3 comprises 15 residues. Trimming took 1 base from V and 6 from J; bases not matched to a gene: 5. Germline CDR1 is SEHNR and CDR2 is FQNEAQ (reference sequence). The CDR3 region has the DNA TGTGCCAGCAGCTTAGGGTCTAGCGGGAAGGATACGCAGTATTTT. Translating it yields CASSLGSSGKDTQYF.

This rearrangement joins TRBV7-9 to TRBJ1-2; TRBD1 aligns across 9 bases. CDR3 length equals 14 residues. Trimming removed 5 bases from V and 6 bases from J; junction bases left unmatched: 7. Germline assignment: CDR1 SEHNR and CDR2 FQNEAQ (reference sequence). For the CDR3, the DNA is TGTGCCAGCAGCGGACAGGGGAAAAAGGATGGCTACACCTTC. This sequence encodes CASSGQGKKDGYTF. Together with reference TRBV7-9 and TRBJ1-2, the CDR3 gives the full variable domain: DTGVSQNPRHKITKRGQNVTFRCDPISEHNRLYWYRQTLGQGPEFLTYFQNEAQLEKSRLLSDRFSAERPKGSFSTLEIQRTEQGDSAMYLCASSGQGKKDGYTFGSGTRLTVV.

This clonotype was seen only once. The V gene is TRBV5-1, the J gene TRBJ1-2, with D perhaps TRBD1 (5 bases). V was cut by 0 bases and J by 2 bases, with 11 bases left in between. Germline CDR1 is SGHRS and CDR2 is YFSETQ. This CDR3 contains 15 residues. CDR3 nucleotide sequence: TGCGCCAGCAGCTTGGTGGGGACTGGGAACTATGGCTACACCTTC. Translated: CASSLVGTGNYGYTF.

This chain uses TRBV11-3 with TRBJ2-2, with 7 nucleotides matching TRBD1. In germline, CDR1 is SGHNT, CDR2 YENEEA. Germline trimming cut 3 bases from V and 5 bases from J; bases unmatched to any gene: 9. This CDR3 region has 16 residues. For the CDR3, the DNA is TGTGCCAGCAGCTTCCCTGACAGGGTGGGAACCGGGGAGCTGTTTTTT. Protein sequence: CASSFPDRVGTGELFF.

This chain connects TRBV28 to TRBJ2-1; no firm D call. CDR1 and CDR2 (germline): MDHEN, SYDVKM. V was trimmed by 1 base and J by 4 bases, leaving 23 bases between them. This CDR3 contains 19 residues. The CDR3 is CASSLSQRSFQKTYNEQFF. As DNA, the CDR3 is TGTGCCAGCAGTTTATCTCAACGATCCTTCCAAAAAACGTACAATGAGCAGTTCTTC.

A few counts support this clonotype. In DNA, the CDR3 is TGCGCCAGCAGTGAAGGAGACCGCACAGATACGCAGTATTTT. Its translation is CASSEGDRTDTQYF. The chain carries TRBV10-1 and TRBJ2-3, with D unclear. The germline gives CDR1 WNHNN, CDR2 SYGVQD (reference sequence). The CDR3 runs to 14 residues. The V and J ends lost 3 bases and 1 base respectively, with 8 bases between them.

This clonotype has ten or more counts. This chain links TRBV7-2 with TRBJ1-5; D not certain. The CDR3 totals 15 residues. V lost 2 bases and J lost 2, with 10 bases in between. Germline CDR1 and CDR2: SGHTA and FQGNSA. The CDR3: CASSLTSQGNQPQHF. The DNA for the CDR3 is TGTGCCAGCAGCTTAACGAGCCAGGGCAATCAGCCCCAGCATTTT.

In its sample, this clonotype was seen a few times. The rearrangement links TRBV6-5 to TRBJ1-1, with TRBD1 as a possible D gene (5 bases). V lost 0 bases, J lost 3 bases, and 8 bases lay in between. Germline V gene sequence: CDR1 MNHEY, CDR2 SVGAGI. There are 14 residues in the CDR3. CDR3 nucleotides: TGTGCCAGCAGTTACTCGGGGGTTCACACTGAAGCTTTCTTT. Protein: CASSYSGVHTEAFF.

The sample holds many counts of this clonotype. J is TRBJ2-1 and V is TRBV20-1, with 11 bases fitting TRBD2. The CDR3 is 12 residues long. CDR1 is DFQATT and CDR2 is SNEGSKA in the germline V gene (reference sequence). V gave up 5 bases and J gave up 10 bases; unmatched junction bases: 4. CDR3 residues: CSAGRLAGEQFF. The CDR3 coding sequence is TGCAGTGCTGGACGACTAGCGGGGGAGCAGTTCTTC.

This clonotype occurred a few times. The chain uses TRBV19 and TRBJ2-1; a weak D match, TRBD2 (7 bases). Deletions cut 10 bases from V and 5 bases from J, with 21 bases between. Germline V gene lookup returns CDR1 LNHDA and CDR2 SQIVND (reference sequence). The CDR3 has 15 amino acids. CDR3 nucleotides: TGTGCCACTCGAAGGGAGGGGGACTACGACAATGAGCAGTTCTTC. It translates to CATRREGDYDNEQFF.

This sequence joins TRBV12-3 or TRBV12-4 and TRBJ2-2; D remains ambiguous. This CDR3 is built from 16 residues. The germline V and J ends were trimmed by 6 bases and 0 bases, with 14 bases remaining between them. In nucleotides, the CDR3 is TGTGCCAGCAGACCAGCTATCGGTACGAACACCGGGGAGCTGTTTTTT. This codes for CASRPAIGTNTGELFF.

This clonotype came up a few times. V gene TRBV6-6 combines with J gene TRBJ2-7; D unclear. The CDR3 spans 14 residues. V gave up 2 bases and J gave up 0 bases, with 8 bases separating them. From germline, CDR1 is MNHNY and CDR2 SVGAGI (reference sequence). CDR3 in amino acids: CASSYNQASYEQYF. CDR3 DNA: TGTGCCAGCAGTTACAATCAGGCCTCCTACGAGCAGTACTTC.

This clonotype has ten or more counts. The J gene is TRBJ2-5, the V gene TRBV2, with 7 positions matching TRBD2. This CDR3 spans 12 amino acids. The trim removed 6 bases at V and 7 bases at J, leaving 5 bases unmatched. From germline, CDR1 is SNHLY and CDR2 FYNNEI. CDR3 residues: CASSRDYRTQYF. DNA of the CDR3: TGTGCCAGCAGCCGGGACTATAGGACCCAGTACTTC. The full variable domain, completed using reference TRBV2 and TRBJ2-5, is EPEVTQTPSHQVTQMGQEVILRCVPISNHLYFYWYRQILGQKVEFLVSFYNNEISEKSEIFDDQFSVERPDGSNFTLKIRSTKLEDSAMYFCASSRDYRTQYFGPGTRLLVL.

This clonotype has more than one count but fewer than ten. The chain uses TRBV9 and TRBJ1-1; D gene unclear. This CDR3 is built from 15 residues. Germline values: CDR1 SGDLS, CDR2 YYNGEE. The germline V and J ends were trimmed by 3 bases and 1 base, with 13 bases remaining between them. The CDR3 coding sequence is TGTGCCAGCAGCGGCGGCCTGCGGAGGAACACTGAAGCTTTCTTT. It translates to CASSGGLRRNTEAFF.

The sample holds many counts of this clonotype. The J gene is TRBJ2-7, the V gene TRBV20-1; 7 nucleotides align to TRBD2. V trimming: 0 bases; J trimming: 4 bases; junction bases outside the gene matches: 3. The germline gives CDR1 DFQATT, CDR2 SNEGSKA (reference sequence). The CDR3 is made up of 13 amino acids. CDR3 nucleotides: TGCAGTGCTAGAGAAGCGGGACTTTACGAGCAGTACTTC. Its translation is CSAREAGLYEQYF.

This clonotype was recorded at least ten times. The V gene is TRBV28, the J gene TRBJ2-7, with 12 nucleotides matching TRBD2. CDR1 MDHEN and CDR2 SYDVKM come from the germline V gene. CDR3 length: 16 amino acids. J lost 1 base, V lost 5 bases, and 6 bases had no gene match. The CDR3 loop is CASSLLAGGRSYEQYF. As DNA, the CDR3 is TGTGCCAGCAGTCTACTAGCGGGGGGCCGGTCCTACGAGCAGTACTTC.